This paragraph reports one T cell receptor (beta chain). This record belongs to a study of blood T cells in healthy people across ages. Sample-barcoded 5' priming and a J-beta primer mix drove a second PCR of roughly 7 to 11 cycles. MiXCR, applied by TCRdb to the 5' RACE reads, yields one record per CDR3 protein. The sample carries over a million distinct CDR3 sequences, around 27% recorded once. Every donor gave roughly 9.2 milliliters of peripheral blood. These data were likewise used in another study, on T cells of mothers and their children.

The TCR sequence derives from a girl aged 2-9 years in good health. The source material was blood.

The CDR3 DNA is TGTGCCACCAGCAGAGCGCCTATGACCTCCGAGCAGTACTTC. Translated: CATSRAPMTSEQYF. This chain links TRBV15 with TRBJ2-7; D unresolved. Germline V gene sequence: CDR1 LNHNV, CDR2 YYDKDF (reference sequence). The CDR3 is 14 residues long. Trimming removed 1 base from V and 6 bases from J, with 13 bases in between.